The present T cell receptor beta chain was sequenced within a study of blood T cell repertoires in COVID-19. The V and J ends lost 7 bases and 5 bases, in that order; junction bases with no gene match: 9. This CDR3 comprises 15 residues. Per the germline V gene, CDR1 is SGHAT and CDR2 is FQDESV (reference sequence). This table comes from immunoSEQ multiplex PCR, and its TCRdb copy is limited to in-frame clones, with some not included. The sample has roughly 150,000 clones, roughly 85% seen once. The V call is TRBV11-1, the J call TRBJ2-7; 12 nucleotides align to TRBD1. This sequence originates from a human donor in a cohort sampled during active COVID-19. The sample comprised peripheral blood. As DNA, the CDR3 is TGTGCCAGCAACAATCCGGGACAGGGGGCCAACGAGCAGTACTTC. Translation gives CASNNPGQGANEQYF.